This T cell receptor beta chain was recorded in a study of T-cell memory formation after mild COVID-19 (dated by TCRdb to the early 2020s). In terms of the full investigation: TCR sequence clusters from the two donors were found to be largely donor specific. In two donors, T-cell clones that expanded and contracted after mild COVID-19 were tracked by sequencing TCRalpha and TCRbeta repertoires over time. The cohort was made up of two young adult volunteers, one female and one male, who were previously healthy. The research as a whole found: Contracting CD4+ clones were found mainly in CM and EM memory subsets, while CD8+ clones were enriched in EMRA. The second-wave clones that peaked on day 37 were not confirmed to be SARS-CoV-2 specific. Clones that contracted from day 15 to 85 showed balanced CD4/CD8 phenotypes, whereas a second wave of clones that expanded from day 15 to 37 leaned towards CD4+. Only two mild cases were covered in the study, and larger cohorts including severe cases with pre-infection samples were considered necessary. Some responding clones were found in pre-infection memory, which suggests that pre-existing cross-reactive memory T cells took part in the SARS-CoV-2 response.

Measured from the cysteine to the phenylalanine, the CDR3 is 18 residues long. This entry keeps only the CDR3 DNA: 54 bases, framed from base 1. Deletion took 6 bases off V and 5 bases off J, with a span of 25 bases between the germline ends. CDR1 WNHNN and CDR2 SYGVQD are derived from the germline V gene (reference sequence). Instrument used: Illumina NovaSeq 6000. TCRalpha and TCRbeta cDNA libraries were built by 5'RACE with constant-segment primers, adding sample barcodes and unique molecular identifiers. RNA was extracted from every sample with Trizol reagent. Libraries were amplified in two PCR steps, with a second sample barcode and Illumina TruSeq adapters added in the second step. Libraries were sequenced on an Illumina NovaSeq with 2 x 150 bp paired-end reads. As for the authors' bioinformatics: Demultiplexing of reads and collapsing into UMI-guided consensus sequences were performed with migec v1.2.7. Using mixcr v2.1.11, the UMI consensuses were aligned to TRA and TRB V and J templates and assembled into clonotypes. Expanded or contracted clonotypes were those called significant by both edgeR and NoisET, with noise models trained on biological replicates. For edgeR calls, the cutoffs were a false discovery rate-adjusted p below 0.01 and a log2 fold-change threshold of 1. As an exploratory analysis of dynamics, max-normalized trajectories of the 1000 most abundant clonotypes were examined by PCA with hierarchical clustering. Separately sequenced CD4+ and CD8+ repertoires were used to assign the CD4 or CD8 phenotype of responding clones. TCRdb reprocessed the public reads (quality trimming at Q25 with fastp, clone calling with MiXCR) and kept in-frame beta chains. Each entry is one CDR3 protein sequence, shown with its most common DNA and genes. The V and J calls, along with clone size, are taken from TCRdb and not from the paper's own processing. For this sample there are roughly 310,000 distinct CDR3 sequences; 15% to 20% appear just once. The ten biggest clones cover approximately 20% of the sample.

In its sample, this clonotype was seen a few times. Its specific antigen is unknown. One base away there is no much larger clone; base qualities are not given. Ficoll-Paque density gradient centrifugation was used to isolate PBMCs. This TCR came from a man younger than 30 who had mild COVID-19 (a few samples of this study predate the infection). The sample titles of this study are shuffled in the database, so cell type and time point are left out; the donor was told from shared clones. The V and J genes are TRBV10-1 and TRBJ2-2; the D gene could be TRBD1 or TRBD2, each one agreeing over 6 bases. The sequenced material came from PBMCs or a T cell subset sorted from them (not recorded which). The CDR3 corresponds to CASRDTSGTRTETGELFF. The DNA sequence is given as TGCGCCAGCAGAGACACATCCGGGACTCGGACAGAAACCGGGGAGCTGTTTTTT.